A single sample is the source of the 21 T cell receptor beta chains below, sequenced in a study of long-term antiretroviral therapy in people with HIV. A v3.0 immunoSEQ assay was performed at survey level. Data came from immunoSEQ multiplex PCR; TCRdb stores just in-frame clones and leaves some out. The table includes tens of thousands of clones, about 80% detected once. Specimen: unsorted PBMCs, collected 3.4 years after starting antiretroviral therapy. The receptor set was obtained from a man in his thirties or forties with HIV.

The chain is built from TRBV28 and TRBJ2-1, with TRBD2 identical over 11 bases. Germline V gives CDR1 MDHEN, CDR2 SYDVKM. This CDR3 spans 16 amino acids. Trimming cost V 5 bases and J 2 bases; bases outside gene matches: 5. CDR3 residues: CASSASLAGAYNEQFF. The CDR3 nucleotides are TGTGCCAGCAGTGCGTCACTAGCGGGAGCCTACAATGAGCAGTTCTTC.

The rearrangement links TRBV11-2 to TRBJ2-7; D is ambiguous. This CDR3 spans 13 amino acids. Germline-derived CDR1 and CDR2 are SGHAT and FQNNGV. V lost 5 bases, J lost 1 base, and 9 bases lay in between. The CDR3 protein is CASSPVPSYEQYF. The CDR3 DNA is TGTGCCAGCAGCCCGGTACCTTCCTACGAGCAGTACTTC.

The rearrangement joins TRBV4-1 to TRBJ2-1, with 8 bases aligning to TRBD1. Germline trimming cut 3 bases from V and 5 bases from J; bases unmatched to any gene: 12. The CDR3 consists of 17 residues. Germline CDR1 MGHRA, CDR2 YSYEKL. CDR3 protein: CASSQMGQAISNNEQFF. CDR3 bases: TGCGCCAGCAGCCAGATGGGACAGGCGATTTCAAACAATGAGCAGTTCTTC.

As DNA, the CDR3 is TGTGCCAGCTCATCATTGGACCGCGGAGATACGCAGTATTTT. Translation gives CASSSLDRGDTQYF. The chain joins TRBV18 to TRBJ2-3; D is uncertain. Germline V lookup: CDR1 KGHSH, CDR2 LQKENI. V lost 5 bases and J 5 bases, leaving 14 bases between the germline ends. CDR3 length: 14 amino acids.

V and J are TRBV18 and TRBJ2-7, with D possibly TRBD1 on 6 matching bases. The CDR3 spans 12 residues. The V gene lost 3 bases and the J gene lost 5 bases, with 8 bases spanning the gap. Germline V gene data show CDR1 as KGHSH and CDR2 as LQKENI. The CDR3 is CASSPQGNEQYF. CDR3 DNA: TGTGCCAGCTCACCTCAGGGGAACGAGCAGTACTTC.

This clone was seen only a few times. The chain couples TRBV15 to TRBJ2-7, with 7 bases that match TRBD2. CDR3 length equals 13 residues. Germline lookup yields CDR1 LNHNV and CDR2 YYDKDF (reference sequence). Unmatched junction bases numbered 2, after V lost 4 bases and J lost 2 bases. CDR3 residues: CATSTGTTYEQYF. The CDR3 DNA is TGTGCCACCAGCACCGGGACTACCTACGAGCAGTACTTC.

This clone is a singleton in its sample. This chain uses TRBV5-8 with TRBJ2-7; D may be TRBD2 (5 bases). Trimming removed 1 base from V and 4 bases from J, with 15 bases in between. Germline CDR1 and CDR2: SGHTS and YDEGEE. The CDR3 consists of 15 residues. CDR3 protein: CASSLRGLGNYEQYF. The DNA of the CDR3 is TGTGCCAGCAGCTTGCGAGGGCTCGGGAATTACGAGCAGTACTTC.

This clone has only a few counts. The gene calls are TRBV12-5 and TRBJ2-1; D remains unclear. The CDR3 loop spans 12 amino acids. With 1 base removed from V and 9 bases from J, the gap between germline ends came to 7 bases. Germline values: CDR1 LGHNT, CDR2 FRNRAP. CDR3 region: CASGLGVGEQFF. The CDR3 bases are TGTGCTAGTGGTTTGGGGGTGGGTGAGCAGTTCTTC.

The genes are TRBV5-1 and TRBJ2-2, with D perhaps given as TRBD1 or TRBD2 (5 bases each). CDR1 is SGHRS, CDR2 YFSETQ, per germline. This CDR3 has 14 residues. With 6 bases removed from V and 3 bases from J, the gap between germline ends came to 12 bases. CDR3 sequence reads: CASKARGDTGELFF. The CDR3 coding sequence is TGCGCCAGCAAGGCGAGGGGCGACACCGGGGAGCTGTTTTTT. Together with reference TRBV5-1 and TRBJ2-2, the CDR3 gives the full variable domain: KAGVTQTPRYLIKTRGQQVTLSCSPISGHRSVSWYQQTPGQGLQFLFEYFSETQRNKGNFPGRFSGRQFSNSRSEMNVSTLELGDSALYLCASKARGDTGELFFGEGSRLTVL.

The chain couples TRBV5-4 to TRBJ1-1; D is unresolved. Between the trimmed V and J ends, which lost 4 bases and 2 bases, there was a span of 9 bases. Germline CDR1 SGHNT, CDR2 YYREEE (reference sequence). The CDR3 has 13 amino acids. The CDR3 DNA sequence: TGTGCCAGCAGCCAGGAGGTAAACACTGAAGCTTTCTTT. This sequence encodes CASSQEVNTEAFF.

This clone was picked up one time. CDR3 sequence: CASSLGTGGNQPQHF. DNA of the CDR3: TGTGCCAGCAGCTTAGGCACAGGGGGCAATCAGCCCCAGCATTTT. The rearrangement joins TRBV13 to TRBJ1-5; 7 bases map to TRBD1. V was clipped by 0 bases and J by 2 bases; unmatched bases: 1. This CDR3 contains 15 residues. CDR1 is PRHDT, CDR2 FYEKMQ, per germline (reference sequence).

V and J are TRBV5-6 and TRBJ2-2, with D hard to call. Trimming cost V 1 base and J 5 bases, with 9 bases left between them. Germline V gene data show CDR1 as SGHDT and CDR2 as YYEEEE. The CDR3 has 14 residues. The CDR3 DNA sequence: TGTGCCAGCAGCTTGAAAGGTTGGACCGGGGAGCTGTTTTTT. This sequence encodes CASSLKGWTGELFF.

The gene calls are TRBV27 and TRBJ1-1; 10 bases fit TRBD1. The CDR3 loop spans 15 amino acids. The junction had 7 bases not matched to a gene; V was cut back by 5 bases and J by 4 bases. Germline CDR1 is MNHEY and CDR2 is SMNVEV (reference sequence). CDR3 in amino acids: CASSRDRGRATEAFF. The DNA for the CDR3 is TGTGCCAGCAGTCGGGACAGGGGTCGGGCCACTGAAGCTTTCTTT.

V usage is TRBV6-5 and J usage is TRBJ2-1; D is undetermined. V lost 3 bases, J lost 8 bases, and 8 bases lay in between. The CDR3 covers 12 residues. CDR1 and CDR2 from the germline V gene are MNHEY and SVGAGI. CDR3: CASSYQRDEQFF. The CDR3 nucleotides are TGTGCCAGCAGTTATCAACGGGATGAGCAGTTCTTC.

The chain links TRBV27 to TRBJ2-7; D is undetermined. Germline CDR1 reads MNHEY; CDR2 reads SMNVEV (reference sequence). CDR3 length: 14 residues. V was pared by 3 bases and J by 2 bases, with 11 bases between. The CDR3 bases are TGTGCCAGCAGTTTCCGACCCGAAGCCTACGAGCAGTACTTC. It encodes CASSFRPEAYEQYF.

This sequence joins TRBV28 and TRBJ2-5; D perhaps matches TRBD2 (6 bases). The V end was cut by 6 bases, the J end by 3 bases, with 17 bases between. Germline CDR1 is MDHEN and CDR2 is SYDVKM. CDR3 length: 15 residues. CDR3 DNA: TGTGCCAGCAGCCCAGGCGTGGCGGGGAAAGAGACCCAGTACTTC. Protein product: CASSPGVAGKETQYF.

V usage is TRBV5-8 and J usage is TRBJ2-3, with 13 bases lining up with TRBD2. The CDR3 spans 16 residues. V gave up 3 bases and J gave up 2 bases; unmatched junction bases: 3. From germline, CDR1 is SGHTS and CDR2 YDEGEE. The CDR3 DNA reads TGTGCCAGCAGCTCCGGACTAGCGGGAGACACAGATACGCAGTATTTT. It translates to CASSSGLAGDTDTQYF.

Details on this clone: Germline is not matched at one junction end, which may reflect a read error. The chain couples TRBV30 to TRBJ2-7; TRBD2 matches 11 bases. Germline-derived CDR1 and CDR2 are GTSNPN and SVGIG (reference sequence). The CDR3 extends over 14 amino acids. The CDR3 DNA reads TGTGCCTGGAGTGTACAATTAACTAGCGGGAGTACGAACTTC. Amino acid sequence: CAWSVQLTSGSTNF.

The chain uses TRBV5-4 and TRBJ2-6; D call uncertain. The CDR3 contains 15 residues. The V gene lost 4 bases and the J gene lost 2 bases, with 10 bases spanning the gap. Germline CDR1 and CDR2: SGHNT and YYREEE (reference sequence). The CDR3 DNA sequence: TGTGCCAGCAGCCTGGGATTACCTGGGGCCAACGTCCTGACTTTC. Translation: CASSLGLPGANVLTF.

This rearrangement joins TRBV7-9 to TRBJ2-1; 12 nucleotides agree with TRBD1. V lost 5 bases and J lost 6; bases outside the gene matches: 17. From germline, CDR1 is SEHNR and CDR2 FQNEAQ (reference sequence). CDR3 length: 19 residues. The CDR3 here is CASSPTSLLRDRGPNEQFF. The CDR3 DNA follows: TGTGCCAGCAGCCCTACAAGCCTACTCCGGGACAGGGGGCCCAATGAGCAGTTCTTC.

V usage is TRBV10-2 and J usage is TRBJ1-2; TRBD1 agrees at 7 bases. Per germline, CDR1 WSHSY and CDR2 SAAADI. The CDR3 length is 13 residues. The V segment lost 3 bases and the J segment 5 bases; nucleotides outside the gene matches: 3. CDR3 in DNA: TGCGCCAGCAGTGATCCAGGGGGTTATGGCTACACCTTC. Encoded protein: CASSDPGGYGYTF.